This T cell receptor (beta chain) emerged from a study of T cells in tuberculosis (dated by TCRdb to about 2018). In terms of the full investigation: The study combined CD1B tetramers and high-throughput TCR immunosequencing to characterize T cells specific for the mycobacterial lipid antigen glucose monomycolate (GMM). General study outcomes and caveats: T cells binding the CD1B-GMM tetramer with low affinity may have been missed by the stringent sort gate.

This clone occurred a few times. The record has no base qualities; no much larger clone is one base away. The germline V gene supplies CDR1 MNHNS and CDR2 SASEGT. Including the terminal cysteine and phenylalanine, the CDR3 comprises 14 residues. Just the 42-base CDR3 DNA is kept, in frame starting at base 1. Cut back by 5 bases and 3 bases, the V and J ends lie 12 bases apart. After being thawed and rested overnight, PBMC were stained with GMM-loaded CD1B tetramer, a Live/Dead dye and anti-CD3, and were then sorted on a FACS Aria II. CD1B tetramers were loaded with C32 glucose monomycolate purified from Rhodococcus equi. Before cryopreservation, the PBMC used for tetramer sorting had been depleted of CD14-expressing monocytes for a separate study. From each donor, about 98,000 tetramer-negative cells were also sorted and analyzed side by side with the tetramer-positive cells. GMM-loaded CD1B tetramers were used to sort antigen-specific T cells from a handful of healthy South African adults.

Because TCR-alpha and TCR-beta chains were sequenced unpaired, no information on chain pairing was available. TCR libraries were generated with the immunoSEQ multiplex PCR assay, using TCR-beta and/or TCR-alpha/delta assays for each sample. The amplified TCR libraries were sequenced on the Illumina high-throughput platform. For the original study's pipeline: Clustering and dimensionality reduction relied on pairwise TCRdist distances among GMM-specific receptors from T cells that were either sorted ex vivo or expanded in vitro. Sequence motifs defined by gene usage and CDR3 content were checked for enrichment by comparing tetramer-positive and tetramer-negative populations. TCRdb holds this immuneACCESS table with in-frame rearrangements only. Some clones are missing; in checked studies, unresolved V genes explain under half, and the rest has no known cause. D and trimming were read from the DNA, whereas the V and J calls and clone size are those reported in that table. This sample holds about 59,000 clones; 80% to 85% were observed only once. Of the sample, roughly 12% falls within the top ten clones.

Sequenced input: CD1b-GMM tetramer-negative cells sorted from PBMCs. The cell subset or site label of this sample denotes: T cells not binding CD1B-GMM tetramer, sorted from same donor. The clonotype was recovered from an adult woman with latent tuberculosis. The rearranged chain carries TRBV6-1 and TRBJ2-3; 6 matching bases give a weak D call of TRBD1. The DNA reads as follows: TGTGCCAGCAGTAGGTCAGGGGAAACAGATACGCAGTATTTT. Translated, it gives CASSRSGETDTQYF.